Below are 22 T cell receptor beta chains sequenced from a single sample in a study of T cell responses to AZD1222 COVID-19 vaccine (dated by TCRdb to the early 2020s). What the time point label conveys for this sample: baseline before first vaccination. Library creation used the immunoSEQ multiplex PCR assay. Held by TCRdb, this immuneACCESS table contains in-frame sequences only and omits some clones. Under half of the omission traces to an unresolved V gene where checked; the cause of the rest is unknown. The sample includes approximately 120,000 clones, with about 90% observed a single time. The leading ten clones occupy around 7.5% of the sample. This specimen was peripheral blood, taken on day 0 of AZD1222 vaccination. These receptors all stem from an adult in good health.

CDR3 sequence: CASRTGFANTGELFF. The CDR3 DNA is TGTGCCAGCAGGACAGGGTTCGCGAACACCGGGGAGCTGTTTTTT. The chain recombines TRBV6-5 with TRBJ2-2; 7 nucleotides agree with TRBD1. The CDR3 covers 15 residues. Germline V gene data show CDR1 as MNHEY and CDR2 as SVGAGI. The trim removed 6 bases at V and 0 bases at J, leaving 4 bases unmatched.

This clone was picked up one time. The V call is TRBV7-2, the J call TRBJ2-3; D is unclear. With 1 base removed from V and 8 bases from J, the gap between germline ends came to 10 bases. The length of the CDR3 is 13 residues. Germline V gene sequence: CDR1 SGHTA, CDR2 FQGNSA. The CDR3 DNA sequence: TGTGCCAGCAGCTTAGAGGAGTTTCTTACGCAGTATTTT. Translation gives CASSLEEFLTQYF.

The V gene is TRBV10-3, the J gene TRBJ2-7; D gene uncertain. V lost 5 bases to trimming and J lost 5 bases, with 7 bases between them. The CDR3 covers 11 residues. Germline assignment: CDR1 ENHRY and CDR2 SYGVKD. The CDR3 is CAISSRDEQYF. CDR3 in DNA: TGTGCCATCAGTTCCCGGGACGAGCAGTACTTC.

V usage is TRBV3-1 (or the pseudogene TRBV3-2) and J usage is TRBJ2-1; 10 nucleotides line up with TRBD2. With 4 bases clipped from V and 2 bases from J, the junction kept 5 bases outside the gene matches. Germline CDR1 reads LGHDT; CDR2 reads YNNKEL (reference sequence). The CDR3 has 16 residues. This CDR3 is CASSRPGTSAYNEQFF. The CDR3 region has the DNA TGTGCCAGCAGCCGGCCCGGGACTAGCGCCTACAATGAGCAGTTCTTC.

The V call is TRBV2, the J call TRBJ1-2; D unresolved. The CDR3 loop spans 12 amino acids. Germline CDR1 is SNHLY and CDR2 is FYNNEI. The V end lost 7 bases, the J end lost 0 bases, and 6 bases lay between the germline ends. CDR3 sequence (DNA): TGTGCCAGCACTTACACTAACTATGGCTACACCTTC. Protein product: CASTYTNYGYTF.

The chain has TRBV12-3 or TRBV12-4 and TRBJ1-5; D unclear. This CDR3 spans 12 amino acids. The V end lost 5 bases, the J end lost 5 bases, and 7 bases lay between the germline ends. The CDR3 coding sequence is TGTGCCAGCAGTGTTACGGATCAGCCCCAGCATTTT. It yields the protein CASSVTDQPQHF.

The chain uses TRBV27 and TRBJ1-5; 7 positions match TRBD1. Germline lookup yields CDR1 MNHEY and CDR2 SMNVEV (reference sequence). This CDR3 region has 15 residues. The trim removed 6 bases at V and 4 bases at J, leaving 9 bases unmatched. CDR3 region: CASSPLGQMNQPQHF. CDR3 coding DNA: TGTGCCAGCAGCCCCCTGGGACAGATGAATCAGCCCCAGCATTTT.

The chain links TRBV19 to TRBJ2-3; no firm D call. Trimming pared 0 bases from V and 1 base from J, leaving 5 bases between. The CDR3 contains 14 residues. The germline V gene has CDR1 LNHDA and CDR2 SQIVND (reference sequence). Here the CDR3 DNA reads TGTGCCAGTAGTATAGACACGGGCACAGATACGCAGTATTTT. The encoded protein is CASSIDTGTDTQYF.

V and J are TRBV15 and TRBJ1-4; D remains ambiguous. The CDR3 contains 12 residues. Trimming shortened V by 4 bases and J by 14 bases, and 14 bases separated the two germline ends. Germline V gene data show CDR1 as LNHNV and CDR2 as YYDKDF (reference sequence). The CDR3 coding sequence is TGTGCCACCAGCAACGATTTTGAGCGGCTGTTTTTT. Protein: CATSNDFERLFF.

The gene calls are TRBV5-6 and TRBJ2-2; D might be TRBD2 (6 bases). CDR1 and CDR2 from the germline V gene are SGHDT and YYEEEE. The ends were cut back, 3 bases at V and 0 bases at J, with 15 bases in the middle. This CDR3 spans 17 amino acids. The CDR3 region has the DNA TGTGCCAGCAGCTCCGCGGGGAGGATAACGAACACCGGGGAGCTGTTTTTT. As protein: CASSSAGRITNTGELFF.

The chain employs TRBV24-1 and TRBJ2-3, with D perhaps given as TRBD1 or TRBD2 (5 bases each). The germline V gene encodes CDR1 KGHDR and CDR2 SFDVKD. V was pared by 5 bases and J by 6 bases, with 5 bases between. The CDR3 has 11 residues. CDR3 sequence: CATSGGDTQYF. In DNA form, the CDR3 reads TGTGCCACCAGTGGGGGGGATACGCAGTATTTT.

The chain carries TRBV27 and TRBJ2-1; 10 bases agree with TRBD1. In germline, CDR1 is MNHEY, CDR2 SMNVEV (reference sequence). J lost 12 bases, V lost 5 bases, and 16 bases had no gene match. The CDR3 contains 16 residues. Here the CDR3 DNA reads TGTGCCAGCAGTCCCTATCTCCGGGACAGGGGTGAAGGGCAGTTCTTC. This gives the protein CASSPYLRDRGEGQFF.

The chain uses TRBV4-1 and TRBJ2-1, with D unclear. V lost 0 bases, J lost 1 base, and 7 bases lay in between. There are 15 residues in the CDR3. Germline V gene data show CDR1 as MGHRA and CDR2 as YSYEKL. CDR3 nucleotide sequence: TGCGCCAGCAGCCAAGAATGGCAGTCCTACAATGAGCAGTTCTTC. Translating it yields CASSQEWQSYNEQFF.

The rearrangement uses TRBV5-4 and TRBJ2-3, with 9 nucleotides matching TRBD1. The CDR3 sequence is 15 residues long. J was trimmed by 0 bases and V by 5 bases; bases with no gene match: 4. Germline values: CDR1 SGHNT, CDR2 YYREEE (reference sequence). CDR3: CASSSQGASTDTQYF. The CDR3 DNA reads TGTGCCAGCAGTTCACAGGGGGCTAGCACAGATACGCAGTATTTT.

The chain carries TRBV4-1 and TRBJ2-1; 8 bases align to TRBD2. The CDR3 runs 14 residues. Per the germline V gene, CDR1 is MGHRA and CDR2 is YSYEKL. V dropped 2 bases and J dropped 9; count of bases not matched to a gene: 6. Written as DNA, the CDR3 is TGCGCCAGCAGCCAAAGTGCAGCGGGGGTTGAGCAGTTCTTC. Translated: CASSQSAAGVEQFF.

This rearrangement joins TRBV5-5 to TRBJ1-1; no definite D call. The CDR3 loop spans 13 amino acids. Germline loops: CDR1 SGHKS, CDR2 YYEKEE (reference sequence). Trimming left V 4 bases short and J 3 bases short, with 10 bases between. CDR3 residues: CASSPHPYTEAFF. CDR3 nucleotide sequence: TGTGCCAGCAGCCCCCACCCCTACACTGAAGCTTTCTTT.

V is TRBV7-2 and J is TRBJ1-2; the match to TRBD1 covers 7 bases. The CDR3 contains 16 residues. Germline trimming cut 3 bases from V and 1 base from J; bases unmatched to any gene: 8. Germline CDR1 SGHTA, CDR2 FQGNSA. The CDR3 spells CASSFSGDRNNYGYTF. The DNA of the CDR3 is TGTGCCAGCAGCTTCTCGGGGGACAGAAATAACTATGGCTACACCTTC. Filled out from reference TRBV7-2 and TRBJ1-2, the complete variable domain reads GAGVSQSPSNKVTEKGKDVELRCDPISGHTALYWYRQSLGQGLEFLIYFQGNSAPDKSGLPSDRFSAERTGGSVSTLTIQRTQQEDSAVYLCASSFSGDRNNYGYTFGSGTRLTVV.

The chain joins TRBV19 to TRBJ1-3; D remains ambiguous. With 9 bases removed from V and 3 bases from J, the gap between germline ends came to 18 bases. CDR1 and CDR2 from the germline V gene are LNHDA and SQIVND (reference sequence). The CDR3 is 15 residues long. Written as DNA, the CDR3 is TGTGCCAGCCGCGCGGGTCCCTCCCTTGGAAACACCATATATTTT. Translation: CASRAGPSLGNTIYF. Together with reference TRBV19 and TRBJ1-3, the CDR3 gives the full variable domain: DGGITQSPKYLFRKEGQNVTLSCEQNLNHDAMYWYRQDPGQGLRLIYYSQIVNDFQKGDIAEGYSVSREKKESFPLTVTSAQKNPTAFYLCASRAGPSLGNTIYFGEGSWLTVV.

This chain uses TRBV19 with TRBJ2-7; D perhaps matches TRBD1 (6 bases). CDR3 length: 15 residues. The V gene lost 7 bases and the J gene lost 6 bases, with 22 bases spanning the gap. Per the germline V gene, CDR1 is LNHDA and CDR2 is SQIVND (reference sequence). The CDR3 DNA reads TGTGCCAGTACCCCACAGGGTTTTGGTATCGGCGAGCAGTACTTC. The encoded protein is CASTPQGFGIGEQYF.

This chain connects TRBV7-6 to TRBJ2-1; D possibly corresponds to TRBD2 (5 bases). CDR3 size: 16 residues. V shed 1 base and J shed 0 bases, with 10 bases lying between them. CDR1 and CDR2 (germline): SGHVS, FNYEAQ. CDR3 in DNA: TGTGCCAGCAGCTTAGGTGCCGCGGGCTCCTACAATGAGCAGTTCTTC. Protein: CASSLGAAGSYNEQFF.

This clone was observed a few times. The chain combines TRBV6-1 with TRBJ1-6; tentative D call: TRBD1 (6 bases). Per germline, CDR1 MNHNS and CDR2 SASEGT. The CDR3 has 16 residues. V was trimmed by 4 bases and J by 7 bases, leaving 17 bases between them. In nucleotides, the CDR3 is TGTGCCAGCAGTGTGGGGTCAACAGGGTCCAATTCACCCCTCCACTTT. Protein sequence: CASSVGSTGSNSPLHF.

In its sample, this clone was seen once. The V and J genes are TRBV18 and TRBJ1-5; the D is unclear. Trimming removed 4 bases from V and 4 bases from J, with 14 bases in between. The CDR3 spans 15 residues. The germline gives CDR1 KGHSH, CDR2 LQKENI. The chain's CDR3 is CASSLYQAGNQPQHF. The CDR3 region has the DNA TGTGCCAGCTCACTTTATCAAGCCGGGAATCAGCCCCAGCATTTT.